These T cell receptor beta chains were read from a single sample in a study of memory CD4+ T cells and cytomegalovirus serostatus. Libraries were prepared by immunoSEQ multiplex PCR; TCRdb keeps only in-frame clonotypes and omits some of them. The sample lists around 32,000 clones, roughly 80% occurring once. Sequencing input: memory CD4+ T cells from blood. The receptors were sampled from an adult in good health and CMV-seronegative. Some clones in this sample may be carry-over from other donors' samples. Both conserved end residues are part of each CDR3. A D gene is named only where the DNA matches it firmly. Clone size is shown for a subset of rows, as once, few, many or a class of expanded clone.

j_call	v_call	d_call	clone_size	cdr3_aa	cdr3_nt
TRBJ2-2	TRBV19	NA	NA	CASSTGTLITGELFF	TGTGCCAGTAGTACCGGGACTTTAATTACCGGGGAGCTGTTTTTT
TRBJ2-3	TRBV5-6	NA	once	CASSSSITDTQYF	TGTGCCAGCAGCTCATCCATTACAGATACGCAGTATTTT
TRBJ1-1	TRBV6-1	NA	NA	CASTQPPNGAFF	TGTGCCAGCACCCAGCCACCCAATGGGGCTTTCTTT
TRBJ2-7	TRBV12-5	NA	NA	CASGTEGGWEQYF	TGTGCTAGTGGTACCGAGGGGGGTTGGGAGCAGTACTTC
TRBJ2-2	TRBV4-1	NA	NA	CASSQMTGLPTGELFF	TGCGCCAGCAGCCAAATGACAGGACTGCCCACCGGGGAGCTGTTTTTT
TRBJ2-7	TRBV19	NA	NA	CASTRGIFSYEQYF	TGTGCCAGTACAAGGGGGATCTTCTCCTACGAGCAGTACTTC
TRBJ2-1	TRBV18	NA	once	CASSPGGQKQFF	TGTGCCAGCTCACCGGGCGGACAGAAGCAGTTCTTC
TRBJ2-1	TRBV11-2	NA	NA	CASSFSSRLGEQFF	TGTGCCAGCAGCTTTTCTAGCAGGCTCGGTGAGCAGTTCTTC
TRBJ2-3	TRBV6-1	NA	NA	CASRSGTDTQYF	TGTGCCAGCCGGAGCGGCACAGATACGCAGTATTTT
TRBJ1-6	TRBV2	TRBD1	NA	CASSGDRGGKATLHF	TGTGCCAGCAGCGGCGACAGGGGGGGTAAAGCGACCCTCCACTTT
TRBJ1-2	TRBV28	TRBD1	NA	CASRINRGYGYTF	TGTGCCAGCAGAATAAACAGGGGGTATGGCTACACCTTC
TRBJ1-1	TRBV7-9	NA	NA	CASSLEVNTEAFF	TGTGCCAGCAGCTTAGAGGTGAACACTGAAGCTTTCTTT
TRBJ2-1	TRBV7-9	TRBD2	NA	CASSLTRGGGAYNEQFF	TGTGCCAGCAGCTTAACGCGGGGGGGCGGCGCCTACAATGAGCAGTTCTTC
TRBJ2-2	TRBV7-2	NA	NA	CASSLVRAGELFF	TGTGCCAGCAGCTTAGTAAGGGCCGGGGAGCTGTTTTTT
TRBJ2-7	TRBV6-5	TRBD1	NA	CASSYRGQGAYEQYF	TGTGCCAGCAGTTACCGGGGACAGGGGGCCTACGAGCAGTACTTC
TRBJ1-1	TRBV7-3	NA	NA	CASSPTVNTEAFF	TGTGCCAGCAGCCCGACGGTGAACACTGAAGCTTTCTTT
TRBJ1-2	TRBV28	NA	few	CASSFPVIREGGYTF	TGTGCCAGCAGTTTCCCCGTGATTAGGGAAGGGGGCTACACCTTC
TRBJ1-2	TRBV6-6	NA	NA	CASSYQGRALYGYTF	TGTGCCAGCAGCTACCAGGGAAGAGCCCTTTATGGCTACACCTTC
TRBJ1-5	TRBV2	TRBD1	NA	CASGRGSNQPQHF	TGTGCCAGCGGCAGGGGGAGCAATCAGCCCCAGCATTTT
TRBJ1-6	TRBV11-1	NA	NA	CASSFGQNNSPLHF	TGTGCCAGCAGCTTTGGACAAAATAATTCACCCCTCCACTTT
TRBJ1-1	TRBV2	NA	NA	CASKGVTLNTEAFF	TGTGCCAGCAAAGGAGTCACACTGAACACTGAAGCTTTCTTT
TRBJ2-1	TRBV6-5	NA	NA	CASSWGQGNYNEQFF	TGTGCCAGCAGTTGGGGCCAGGGGAACTACAATGAGCAGTTCTTC
TRBJ1-2	TRBV28	NA	NA	CASSQGNYGYTF	TGTGCCAGCAGCCAGGGGAACTATGGCTACACCTTC
TRBJ2-5	TRBV9	TRBD2	once	CASSVTREGETQYF	TGTGCCAGCAGCGTAACGAGGGAGGGGGAGACCCAGTACTTC
TRBJ1-2	TRBV11-2	NA	once	CASSLVQGIAGYTF	TGTGCCAGCAGCTTAGTGCAGGGGATAGCGGGCTACACCTTC
TRBJ1-2	TRBV18	NA	few	CASSPLGQQANYGYTF	TGTGCCAGCTCACCTCTCGGACAGCAAGCTAACTATGGCTACACCTTC
TRBJ2-3	TRBV2	NA	NA	CASGRGGVGDTQYF	TGTGCCAGCGGCCGGGGCGGGGTGGGAGATACGCAGTATTTT
TRBJ1-2	TRBV7-2	NA	NA	CASSSSFQRAAGYTF	TGTGCCAGCAGCTCGAGTTTTCAAAGGGCAGCTGGCTACACCTTC
TRBJ2-2	TRBV7-9	NA	NA	CASSSKEDRNTGELFF	TGTGCCAGCAGCTCCAAGGAGGACAGAAACACCGGGGAGCTGTTTTTT
TRBJ2-7	TRBV5-4	TRBD1	NA	CASSLAGTESYEQYF	TGTGCCAGCAGCTTGGCCGGGACAGAGTCCTACGAGCAGTACTTC
TRBJ2-7	TRBV29-1	NA	NA	CSVVGTGTAAYEQYF	TGCAGCGTTGTGGGAACCGGGACCGCTGCCTACGAGCAGTACTTC
TRBJ1-3	TRBV11-3	NA	NA	CASSSSSGNTIYF	TGTGCCAGCAGCTCCTCATCTGGCAACACCATATATTTT
TRBJ1-1	TRBV6-6	NA	NA	CASSGRTGRTEAFF	TGTGCCAGCAGTGGAAGAACTGGCCGGACTGAAGCTTTCTTT
TRBJ2-6	TRBV5-6	TRBD1	NA	CASSSWTGITGANVLTF	TGTGCCAGCAGCTCCTGGACAGGAATCACGGGGGCCAACGTCCTGACTTTC
TRBJ2-5	TRBV7-8	NA	NA	CASSLGGDRETQYF	TGTGCCAGCAGCTTAGGCGGGGATCGGGAGACCCAGTACTTC
TRBJ1-2	TRBV7-9	TRBD1	NA	CASSLDRTGAYGYTF	TGTGCCAGCAGCTTAGATAGGACAGGGGCCTATGGCTACACCTTC
TRBJ1-3	TRBV6-1	NA	NA	CASSEVRGNTIYF	TGTGCCAGCAGTGAAGTTAGGGGAAACACCATATATTTT
TRBJ1-1	TRBV6-1	TRBD1	NA	CASWQGDGAEAFF	TGTGCCAGTTGGCAGGGGGACGGGGCTGAAGCTTTCTTT
TRBJ2-7	TRBV6-5	TRBD1	NA	CASGRDRVSYEQYF	TGTGCCAGCGGCCGGGACAGGGTCTCCTACGAGCAGTACTTC
TRBJ2-5	TRBV5-4	NA	NA	CASSLQETQYF	TGTGCCAGCAGCCTCCAAGAGACCCAGTACTTC
TRBJ2-7	TRBV14	TRBD1	NA	CASSQDLRQGEQYF	TGTGCCAGCAGCCAAGATCTCCGACAGGGCGAGCAGTACTTC
TRBJ1-1	TRBV6-6	NA	NA	CASSYPTRGGYTEAFF	TGTGCCAGCAGTTACCCCACGCGCGGGGGGTACACTGAAGCTTTCTTT